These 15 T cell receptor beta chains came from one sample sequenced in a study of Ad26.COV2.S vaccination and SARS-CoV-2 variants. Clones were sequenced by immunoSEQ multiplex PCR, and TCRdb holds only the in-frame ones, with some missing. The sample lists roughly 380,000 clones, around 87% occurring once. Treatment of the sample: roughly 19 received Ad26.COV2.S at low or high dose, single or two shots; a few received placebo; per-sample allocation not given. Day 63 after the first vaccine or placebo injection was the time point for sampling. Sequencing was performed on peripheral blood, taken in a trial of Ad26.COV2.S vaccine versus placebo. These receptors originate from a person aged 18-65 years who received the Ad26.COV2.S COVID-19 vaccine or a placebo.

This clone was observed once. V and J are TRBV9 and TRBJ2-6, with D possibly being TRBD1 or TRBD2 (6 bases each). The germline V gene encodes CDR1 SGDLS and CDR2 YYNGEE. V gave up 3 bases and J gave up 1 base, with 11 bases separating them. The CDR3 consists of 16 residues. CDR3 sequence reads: CASSGTGASGANVLTF. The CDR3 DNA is TGTGCCAGCAGCGGAACGGGGGCGTCTGGGGCCAACGTCCTGACTTTC. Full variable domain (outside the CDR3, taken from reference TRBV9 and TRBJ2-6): DSGVTQTPKHLITATGQRVTLRCSPRSGDLSVYWYQQSLDQGLQFLIQYYNGEERAKGNILERFSAQQFPDLHSELNLSSLELGDSALYFCASSGTGASGANVLTFGAGSRLTVL.

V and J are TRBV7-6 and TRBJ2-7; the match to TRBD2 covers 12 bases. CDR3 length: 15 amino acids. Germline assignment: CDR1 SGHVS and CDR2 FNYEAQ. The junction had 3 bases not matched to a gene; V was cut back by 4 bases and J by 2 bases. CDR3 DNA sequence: TGTGCCAGCAGCTCCACTAGCGGGGGGCCCTACGAGCAGTACTTC. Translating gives CASSSTSGGPYEQYF.

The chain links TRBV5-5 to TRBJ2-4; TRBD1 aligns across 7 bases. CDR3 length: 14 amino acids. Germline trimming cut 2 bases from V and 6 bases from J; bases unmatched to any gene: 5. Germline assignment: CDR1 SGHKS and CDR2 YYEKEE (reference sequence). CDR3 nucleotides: TGTGCCAGCAGCTTACCGGGACAGATAAACATTCAGTACTTC. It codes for CASSLPGQINIQYF.

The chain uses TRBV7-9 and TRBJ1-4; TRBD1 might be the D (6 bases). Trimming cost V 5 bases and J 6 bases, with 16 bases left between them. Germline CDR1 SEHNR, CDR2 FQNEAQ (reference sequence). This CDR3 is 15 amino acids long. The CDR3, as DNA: TGTGCCAGCAGCCCCCGAGGGGGTGGGGATGAAAAACTGTTTTTT. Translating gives CASSPRGGGDEKLFF.

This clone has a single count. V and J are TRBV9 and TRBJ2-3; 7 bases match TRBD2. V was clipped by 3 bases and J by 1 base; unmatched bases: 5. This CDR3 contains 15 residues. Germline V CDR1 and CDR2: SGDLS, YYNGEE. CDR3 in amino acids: CASSARTSGTDTQYF. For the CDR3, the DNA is TGTGCCAGCAGCGCCCGAACTAGCGGCACAGATACGCAGTATTTT.

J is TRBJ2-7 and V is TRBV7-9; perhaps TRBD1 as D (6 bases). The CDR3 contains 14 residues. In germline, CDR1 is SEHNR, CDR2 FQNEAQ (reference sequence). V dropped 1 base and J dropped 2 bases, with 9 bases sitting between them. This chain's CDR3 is CASSLGGPAYEQYF. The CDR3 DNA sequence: TGTGCCAGCAGCTTAGGGGGGCCTGCCTACGAGCAGTACTTC.

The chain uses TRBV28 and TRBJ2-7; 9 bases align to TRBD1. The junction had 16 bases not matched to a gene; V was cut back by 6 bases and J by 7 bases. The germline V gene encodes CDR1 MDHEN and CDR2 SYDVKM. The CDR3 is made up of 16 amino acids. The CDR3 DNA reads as TGTGCCAGCAGACCTAGCCCGGGACAGGGAGGAGGTGAGCAGTACTTC. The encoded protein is CASRPSPGQGGGEQYF.

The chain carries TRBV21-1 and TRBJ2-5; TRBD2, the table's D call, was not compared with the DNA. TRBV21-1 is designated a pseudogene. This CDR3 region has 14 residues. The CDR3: CASSKAEGGETQYF. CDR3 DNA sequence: TGTGCCAGCAGCAAAGCGGAGGGCGGAGAGACCCAGTACTTC.

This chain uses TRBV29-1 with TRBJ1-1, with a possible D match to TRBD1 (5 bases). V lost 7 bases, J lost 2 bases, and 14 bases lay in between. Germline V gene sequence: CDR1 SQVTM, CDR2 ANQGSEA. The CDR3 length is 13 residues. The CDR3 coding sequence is TGCAGCGCCGGGGGAGCACGAAACACTGAAGCTTTCTTT. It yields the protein CSAGGARNTEAFF.

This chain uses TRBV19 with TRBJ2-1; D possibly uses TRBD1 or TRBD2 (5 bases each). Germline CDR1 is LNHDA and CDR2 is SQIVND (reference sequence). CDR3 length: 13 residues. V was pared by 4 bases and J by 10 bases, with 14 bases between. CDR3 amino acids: CASSRDGLDEQFF. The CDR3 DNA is TGTGCCAGTAGTAGGGACGGGCTGGACGAGCAGTTCTTC.

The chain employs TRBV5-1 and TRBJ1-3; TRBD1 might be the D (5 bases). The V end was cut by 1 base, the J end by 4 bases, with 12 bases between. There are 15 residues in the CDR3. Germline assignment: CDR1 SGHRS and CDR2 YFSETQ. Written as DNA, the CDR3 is TGCGCCAGCAGCTTGACAGGCGTAGAGGGAAACACCATATATTTT. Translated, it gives CASSLTGVEGNTIYF.

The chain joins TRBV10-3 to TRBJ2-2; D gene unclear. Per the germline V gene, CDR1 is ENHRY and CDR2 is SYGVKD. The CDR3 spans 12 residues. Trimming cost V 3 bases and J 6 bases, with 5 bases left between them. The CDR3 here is CAISDGAGELFF. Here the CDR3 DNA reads TGTGCCATCAGTGATGGGGCCGGGGAGCTGTTTTTT.

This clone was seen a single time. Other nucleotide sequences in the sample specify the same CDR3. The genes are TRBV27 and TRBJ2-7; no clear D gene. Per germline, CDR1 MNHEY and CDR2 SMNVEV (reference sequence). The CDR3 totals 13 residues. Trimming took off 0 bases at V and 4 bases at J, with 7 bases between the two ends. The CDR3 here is CASSLSVGYEQYF. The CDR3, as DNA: TGTGCCAGCAGTTTATCGGTGGGGTACGAGCAGTACTTC.

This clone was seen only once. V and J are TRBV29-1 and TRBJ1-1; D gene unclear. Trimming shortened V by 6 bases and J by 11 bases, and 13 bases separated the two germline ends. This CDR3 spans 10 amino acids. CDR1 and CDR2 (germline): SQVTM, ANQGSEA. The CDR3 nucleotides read TGCAGCGTAGGTAAGATCGGGGCTTTCTTT. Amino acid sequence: CSVGKIGAFF.

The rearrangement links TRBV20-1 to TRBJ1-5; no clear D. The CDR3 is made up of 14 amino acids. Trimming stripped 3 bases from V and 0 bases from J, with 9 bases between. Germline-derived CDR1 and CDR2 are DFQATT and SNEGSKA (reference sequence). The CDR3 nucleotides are TGCAGTGCTAGTAACGTTTATAGCAATCAGCCCCAGCATTTT. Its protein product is CSASNVYSNQPQHF.